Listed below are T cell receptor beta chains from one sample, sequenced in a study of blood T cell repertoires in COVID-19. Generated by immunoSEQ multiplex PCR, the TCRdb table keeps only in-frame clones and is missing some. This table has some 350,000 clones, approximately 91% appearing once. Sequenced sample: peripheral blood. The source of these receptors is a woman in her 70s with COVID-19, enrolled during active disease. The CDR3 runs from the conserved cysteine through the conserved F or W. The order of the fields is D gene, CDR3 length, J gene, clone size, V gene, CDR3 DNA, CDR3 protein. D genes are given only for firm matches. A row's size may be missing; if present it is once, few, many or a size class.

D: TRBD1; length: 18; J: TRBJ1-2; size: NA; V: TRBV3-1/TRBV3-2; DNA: TGTGCCAGCAGCCAAGTGATTTCGAGACAGGGGCCCTACTATGGCTACACCTTC; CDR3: CASSQVISRQGPYYGYTF
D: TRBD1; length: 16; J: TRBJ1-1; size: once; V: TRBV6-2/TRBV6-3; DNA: TGTGCCAGCAGTTACGCGCCGGGACAGATGAACACTGAAGCTTTCTTT; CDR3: CASSYAPGQMNTEAFF
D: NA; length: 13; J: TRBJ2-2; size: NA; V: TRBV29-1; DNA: TGCAGCGTTGAATTCAGGGACACCGGGGAGCTGTTTTTT; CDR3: CSVEFRDTGELFF
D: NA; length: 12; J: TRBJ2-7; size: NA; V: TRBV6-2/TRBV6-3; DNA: TGTGCCAGCAGTCTACAGGATCTCGAGCAGTACTTC; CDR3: CASSLQDLEQYF
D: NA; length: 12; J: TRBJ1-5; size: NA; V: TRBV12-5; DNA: TGTGCTAGTGCGAGGGACAATCAGCCCCAGCATTTT; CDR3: CASARDNQPQHF
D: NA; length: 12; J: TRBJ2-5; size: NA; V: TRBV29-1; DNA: TGCAGCGTTGGGGGGCCAAGCGGGACCCAGTACTTC; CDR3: CSVGGPSGTQYF
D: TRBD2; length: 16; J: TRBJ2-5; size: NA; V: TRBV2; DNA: TGTGCCAGCAGTGGGGGTCGGACTAGCGGGAAAGAGACCCAGTACTTC; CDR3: CASSGGRTSGKETQYF
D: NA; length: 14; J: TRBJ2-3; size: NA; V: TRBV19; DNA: TGTGCCAGTAGTTCGACTGGGAGCACAGATACGCAGTATTTT; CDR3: CASSSTGSTDTQYF
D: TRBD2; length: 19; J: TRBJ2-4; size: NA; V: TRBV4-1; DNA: TGCGCCAGCAGCCAACTACTAGCGGGGGGGAGTTTAGCCAAAAACATTCAGTACTTC; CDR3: CASSQLLAGGSLAKNIQYF
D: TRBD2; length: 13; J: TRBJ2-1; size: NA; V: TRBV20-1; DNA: TGCAGTGCTAGTGGACTAGCGGTCAATGAGCAGTTCTTC; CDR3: CSASGLAVNEQFF
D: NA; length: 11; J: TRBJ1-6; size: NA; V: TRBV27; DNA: TGTGCCAGCAGTTTTTGGGAGGCCTCACTCTTT; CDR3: CASSFWEASLF
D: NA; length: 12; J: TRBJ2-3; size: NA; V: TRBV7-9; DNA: TGTGCCAGCAGCCAACAGCGGGATACGCAGTATTTT; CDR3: CASSQQRDTQYF